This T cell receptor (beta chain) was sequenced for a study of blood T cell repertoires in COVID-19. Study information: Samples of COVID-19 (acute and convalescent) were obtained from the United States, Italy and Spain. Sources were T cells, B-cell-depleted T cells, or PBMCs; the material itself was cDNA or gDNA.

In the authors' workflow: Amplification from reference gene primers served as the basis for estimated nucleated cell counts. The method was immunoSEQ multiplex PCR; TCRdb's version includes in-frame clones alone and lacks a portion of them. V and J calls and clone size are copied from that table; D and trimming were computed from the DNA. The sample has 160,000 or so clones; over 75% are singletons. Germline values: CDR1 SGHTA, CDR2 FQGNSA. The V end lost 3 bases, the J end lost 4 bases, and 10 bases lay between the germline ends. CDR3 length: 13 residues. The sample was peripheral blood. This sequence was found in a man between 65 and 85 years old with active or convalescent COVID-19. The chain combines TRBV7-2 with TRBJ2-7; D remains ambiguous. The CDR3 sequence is CASSLGYGYEQYF. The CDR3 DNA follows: TGTGCCAGCAGCTTGGGCTATGGGTACGAGCAGTACTTC.